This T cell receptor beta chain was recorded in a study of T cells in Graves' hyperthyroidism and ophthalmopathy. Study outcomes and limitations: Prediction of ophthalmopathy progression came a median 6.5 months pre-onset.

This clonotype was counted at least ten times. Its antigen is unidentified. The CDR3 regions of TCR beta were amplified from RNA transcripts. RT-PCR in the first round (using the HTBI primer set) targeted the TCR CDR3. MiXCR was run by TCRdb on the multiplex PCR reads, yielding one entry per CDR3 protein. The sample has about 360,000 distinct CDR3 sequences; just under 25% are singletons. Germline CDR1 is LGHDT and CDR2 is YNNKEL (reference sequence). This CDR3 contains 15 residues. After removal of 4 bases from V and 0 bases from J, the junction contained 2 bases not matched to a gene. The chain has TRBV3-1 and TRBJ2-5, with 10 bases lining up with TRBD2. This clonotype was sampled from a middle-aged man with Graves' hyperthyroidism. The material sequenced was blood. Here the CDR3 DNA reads TGTGCCAGCAGCCTTAGCGGGAGGAACCAAGAGACCCAGTACTTC. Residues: CASSLSGRNQETQYF.